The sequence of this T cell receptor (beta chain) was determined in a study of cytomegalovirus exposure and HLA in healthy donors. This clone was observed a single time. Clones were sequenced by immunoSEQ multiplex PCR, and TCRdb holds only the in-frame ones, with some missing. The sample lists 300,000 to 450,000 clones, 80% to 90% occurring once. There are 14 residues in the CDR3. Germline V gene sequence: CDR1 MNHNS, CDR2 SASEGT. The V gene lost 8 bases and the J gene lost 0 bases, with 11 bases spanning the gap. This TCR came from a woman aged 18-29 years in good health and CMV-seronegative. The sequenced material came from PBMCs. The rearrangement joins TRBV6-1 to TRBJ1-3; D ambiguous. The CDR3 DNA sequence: TGTGCCAGCTATTCCGCGGGCTCTGGAAACACCATATATTTT. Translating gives CASYSAGSGNTIYF.